The 30 T cell receptor beta chains below all came from one sample that was sequenced in a study of shared clonotypes between healthy human individuals. Sequenced by immunoSEQ multiplex PCR; TCRdb stores in-frame clones only, minus some. The sample consists of about 450,000 clones, roughly 78% of them appearing once. Sequenced material: PBMCs. Receptors originate from a woman in her thirties or forties in good health. Some clones in this sample may be carry-over from other donors' samples.

V usage is TRBV6-5 and J usage is TRBJ2-5; no firm D call. This CDR3 spans 13 amino acids. Germline V gene data show CDR1 as MNHEY and CDR2 as SVGAGI. With 2 bases removed from V and 2 bases from J, the gap between germline ends came to 6 bases. CDR3 nucleotides: TGTGCCAGCAGTTACAGAATTCAAGAGACCCAGTACTTC. Protein: CASSYRIQETQYF.

The rearrangement links TRBV19 to TRBJ2-6, with TRBD1 as a possible D gene (5 bases). The V and J ends lost 3 bases and 2 bases respectively, with 14 bases between them. The germline V gene has CDR1 LNHDA and CDR2 SQIVND (reference sequence). This CDR3 is built from 17 residues. The CDR3 nucleotides are TGTGCCAGTAGTATCGACAGACAAGTGACTGGGGCCAACGTCCTGACTTTC. Translated, it gives CASSIDRQVTGANVLTF.

This clone showed up many times. This sequence joins TRBV27 and TRBJ1-5, with D possibly TRBD1 on 6 matching bases. Germline V CDR1 and CDR2: MNHEY, SMNVEV (reference sequence). The CDR3 loop spans 16 amino acids. Trimming took 8 bases from V and 7 from J, leaving 24 bases between them. CDR3 residues: CASRARGGAVEQPQHF. CDR3 sequence (DNA): TGTGCCAGCCGGGCGCGAGGGGGGGCCGTCGAACAGCCCCAGCATTTT.

The table lists this clone with a few counts. V usage is TRBV5-1 and J usage is TRBJ2-7; TRBD2 matches 7 bases. The CDR3 covers 14 residues. Looked up from germline, CDR1 is SGHRS and CDR2 is YFSETQ. J was trimmed by 7 bases and V by 2 bases; bases with no gene match: 9. The CDR3 sequence: CASSFRSGGSEQYF. The CDR3 DNA follows: TGCGCCAGCAGCTTTAGGTCGGGAGGAAGTGAGCAGTACTTC.

V is TRBV29-1 and J is TRBJ2-7, with 11 bases fitting TRBD2. Germline V gene lookup returns CDR1 SQVTM and CDR2 ANQGSEA. The CDR3 totals 15 residues. V was clipped by 4 bases and J by 4 bases; unmatched bases: 9. The DNA of the CDR3 is TGCAGCGTTGTTAGTGTAGCGGGAGGGCGGTACGAGCAGTACTTC. It is translated as CSVVSVAGGRYEQYF.

This chain links TRBV13 with TRBJ1-1; weak D call: TRBD1 (5 bases). The CDR3 contains 16 residues. Germline V gene lookup returns CDR1 PRHDT and CDR2 FYEKMQ (reference sequence). The V end was cut by 6 bases, the J end by 0 bases, with 17 bases between. DNA for the CDR3: TGTGCCAGCAGAGAGAGATCTGGGACGCTGAACACTGAAGCTTTCTTT. Protein: CASRERSGTLNTEAFF.

This chain uses TRBV19 with TRBJ2-7; 8 nucleotides match TRBD1. The germline V gene has CDR1 LNHDA and CDR2 SQIVND (reference sequence). Germline trimming cut 4 bases from V and 5 bases from J; bases unmatched to any gene: 7. The CDR3 is 14 residues long. The CDR3 loop reads CASSTTRTGHEQYF. CDR3 DNA sequence: TGTGCCAGTAGTACGACAAGGACAGGGCACGAGCAGTACTTC.

This clone appeared a single time. This may be a read error, as it is one base from a much larger clone. V and J are TRBV5-6 and TRBJ1-1; TRBD1 might be the D (5 bases). This CDR3 has 14 amino acids. CDR1 is SGHDT, CDR2 YYEEEE, per germline. The CDR3 loop reads CAGSLGGPDPEAFF. CDR3 DNA sequence: TGTGCCGGCAGCTTGGGGGGACCGGATCCTGAAGCTTTCTTT. Supplemented by reference TRBV5-6 and TRBJ1-1, the full variable domain reads DAGVTQSPTHLIKTRGQQVTLRCSPKSGHDTVSWYQQALGQGPQFIFQYYEEEERQRGNFPDRFSGHQFPNYSSELNVNALLLGDSALYLCAGSLGGPDPEAFFGQGTRLTVV.

This chain connects TRBV7-2 to TRBJ2-7; 8 bases align to TRBD2. Germline assignment: CDR1 SGHTA and CDR2 FQGNSA. This CDR3 has 18 residues. Unmatched junction bases numbered 18, after V lost 4 bases and J lost 4 bases. CDR3 coding DNA: TGTGCCAGCAGCTCTAGCTCCCTGTTCCGGGGGGGGCTTTACGAGCAGTACTTC. The encoded protein is CASSSSSLFRGGLYEQYF.

The CDR3 region is CASRGTAGNYGYTF. CDR3 DNA: TGTGCCAGCAGGGGGACAGCGGGTAACTATGGCTACACCTTC. The chain carries TRBV6-6 and TRBJ1-2; 7 nucleotides match TRBD1. Germline V gives CDR1 MNHNY, CDR2 SVGAGI (reference sequence). The CDR3 is 14 residues long. V lost 6 bases to trimming and J lost 1 base; unmatched junction nucleotides: 5.

This rearrangement joins TRBV5-6 to TRBJ2-3; D ambiguous. This CDR3 has 13 amino acids. With 2 bases removed from V and 2 bases from J, the gap between germline ends came to 6 bases. CDR1 SGHDT and CDR2 YYEEEE come from the germline V gene. Here the CDR3 reads CASSFAATDTQYF. The DNA of the CDR3 is TGTGCCAGCAGCTTCGCAGCCACAGATACGCAGTATTTT.

Remarks on this clone: With a much larger clone just one base away, this may be a read error. This chain uses TRBV27 with TRBJ2-2; 7 bases agree with TRBD1. This CDR3 spans 13 amino acids. CDR1 MNHEY and CDR2 SMNVEV come from the germline V gene (reference sequence). Trimming at V came to 5 bases and at J to 3 bases, leaving 0 bases not matched to a gene. CDR3 residues: CASSDRDTGELFF. CDR3 sequence (DNA): TGTGCCAGCAGTGACAGGGACACCGGGGAGCTGTTTTTT.

The CDR3 loop reads CASSPYGGDGREQYF. CDR3 nucleotide sequence: TGTGCCAGCAGCCCTTACGGCGGGGACGGGAGGGAGCAGTACTTC. The J gene is TRBJ2-7, the V gene TRBV5-5; 7 positions match TRBD2. The junction had 14 bases not matched to a gene; V was cut back by 4 bases and J by 7 bases. Germline assignment: CDR1 SGHKS and CDR2 YYEKEE (reference sequence). This CDR3 region has 15 residues.

The V call is TRBV6-5, the J call TRBJ2-7; 9 nucleotides agree with TRBD1. The J segment lost 5 bases and the V segment lost 0 bases, leaving 5 bases of the junction unmatched. Germline V gives CDR1 MNHEY, CDR2 SVGAGI. CDR3 length: 15 amino acids. The DNA of the CDR3 is TGTGCCAGCAGTTACTCCGGGACAGGGTTGCACGAGCAGTACTTC. Translation gives CASSYSGTGLHEQYF.

The chain joins TRBV5-1 to TRBJ2-7, with 9 bases that match TRBD2. This CDR3 comprises 15 residues. Trimming cost V 4 bases and J 2 bases; bases outside gene matches: 7. Per the germline V gene, CDR1 is SGHRS and CDR2 is YFSETQ. CDR3 loop: CASSPAGTSPYEQYF. The CDR3 DNA reads TGCGCCAGCAGCCCCGCCGGGACTAGCCCCTACGAGCAGTACTTC.

In its sample, this clone was seen once. V gene TRBV10-2 combines with J gene TRBJ2-3; D is undetermined. CDR1 is WSHSY and CDR2 is SAAADI in the germline V gene. The CDR3 consists of 13 residues. The V end was cut by 5 bases, the J end by 5 bases, with 11 bases between. CDR3 region: CASSPQTGDTQYF. In DNA form, the CDR3 reads TGCGCCAGCAGTCCCCAGACTGGAGATACGCAGTATTTT.

The chain combines TRBV28 with TRBJ1-1; 10 bases align to TRBD1. The CDR3 is 18 residues long. Germline V gene lookup returns CDR1 MDHEN and CDR2 SYDVKM. Losses at the gene ends were 5 bases for V and 1 base for J; bases not matched to a gene: 13. The CDR3 bases are TGTGCCAGCAGTCTCTACACGAGACAGGGGGCCCAGAACACTGAAGCTTTCTTT. This encodes CASSLYTRQGAQNTEAFF. Filled out from reference TRBV28 and TRBJ1-1, the complete variable domain reads DVKVTQSSRYLVKRTGEKVFLECVQDMDHENMFWYRQDPGLGLRLIYFSYDVKMKEKGDIPEGYSVSREKKERFSLILESASTNQTSMYLCASSLYTRQGAQNTEAFFGQGTRLTVV.

CDR3 coding DNA: TGTGCCAGCAAGATGAACACTGAAGCTTTCTTT. Translating it yields CASKMNTEAFF. The J gene is TRBJ1-1, the V gene TRBV28; D not resolved. Germline loops: CDR1 MDHEN, CDR2 SYDVKM. This CDR3 spans 11 amino acids. V dropped 7 bases and J dropped 0 bases, with 3 bases sitting between them.

The J gene is TRBJ2-6, the V gene TRBV18; D ambiguous. V gave up 1 base and J gave up 0 bases, with 10 bases separating them. Germline lookup yields CDR1 KGHSH and CDR2 LQKENI. The length of the CDR3 is 17 residues. This CDR3 reads CASSPRGGNSGANVLTF. In DNA form, the CDR3 reads TGTGCCAGCTCACCACGTGGCGGAAACTCTGGGGCCAACGTCCTGACTTTC.

This sequence joins TRBV9 and TRBJ1-5; D unresolved. This CDR3 is built from 14 residues. The V and J ends lost 0 bases and 1 base respectively, with 5 bases between them. CDR1 is SGDLS, CDR2 YYNGEE, per germline. The CDR3 nucleotides read TGTGCCAGCAGCGTAGGGCCCAGCAATCAGCCCCAGCATTTT. It yields the protein CASSVGPSNQPQHF.

The V and J genes are TRBV27 and TRBJ2-1; possible D gene TRBD2, 6 bases. The CDR3 totals 17 residues. Per germline, CDR1 MNHEY and CDR2 SMNVEV (reference sequence). Trimming removed 5 bases at V and 0 bases at J, with 17 bases between. The CDR3 loop is CASSQRKAGRSYNEQFF. CDR3 sequence (DNA): TGTGCCAGCAGTCAGCGCAAAGCGGGCCGCTCCTACAATGAGCAGTTCTTC.

As to this clone: A much larger clone sits a single nucleotide away, making a read error possible. The rearrangement uses TRBV7-6 and TRBJ2-3; D uncertain. The germline gives CDR1 SGHVS, CDR2 FNYEAQ. The CDR3 length is 11 residues. Trimming took off 2 bases at V and 6 bases at J, with 3 bases between the two ends. CDR3 in amino acids: CASSLSDTQYF. The CDR3 coding sequence is TGTGCCAGCAGCTTATCGGATACGCAGTATTTT.

The chain employs TRBV2 and TRBJ1-5, with TRBD1 as a possible D gene (5 bases). Germline CDR1 SNHLY, CDR2 FYNNEI. V lost 8 bases and J 2 bases, leaving 13 bases between the germline ends. The length of the CDR3 is 14 residues. CDR3 amino acids: CASARESGNQPQHF. DNA for the CDR3: TGTGCCAGCGCCAGGGAGAGTGGCAATCAGCCCCAGCATTTT.

This clone has only a few counts. The gene calls are TRBV28 and TRBJ2-1; D is perhaps TRBD1 or TRBD2 (6 bases each). Germline CDR1 reads MDHEN; CDR2 reads SYDVKM. The V end was cut by 5 bases, the J end by 0 bases, with 14 bases between. The CDR3 is 16 amino acids. The CDR3 bases are TGTGCCAGCAGTACCCTACAGGGAGGCTCCTACAATGAGCAGTTCTTC. Protein sequence: CASSTLQGGSYNEQFF.

This clone was detected only once. The rearrangement joins TRBV5-6 to TRBJ2-2; D is ambiguous. CDR1 SGHDT and CDR2 YYEEEE come from the germline V gene. V lost 4 bases to trimming and J lost 6 bases, with 10 bases between them. The CDR3 sequence is 13 residues long. CDR3 sequence reads: CASSATLAGELFF. CDR3 nucleotides: TGTGCCAGCAGCGCGACCCTAGCCGGGGAGCTGTTTTTT.

The rearrangement joins TRBV25-1 to TRBJ1-4; 10 bases are shared with TRBD1. Germline CDR1 reads MGHDK; CDR2 reads SYGVNS. V lost 4 bases to trimming and J lost 8 bases; unmatched junction nucleotides: 7. The CDR3 loop spans 15 amino acids. CDR3 loop: CASSARDRGEEKLFF. The CDR3 DNA sequence: TGTGCCAGCAGTGCCCGGGACAGGGGAGAGGAAAAACTGTTTTTT.

The chain joins TRBV6-1 to TRBJ1-2; D uncertain. This CDR3 region has 15 residues. CDR1 is MNHNS and CDR2 is SASEGT in the germline V gene. Trimming left V 1 base short and J 3 bases short, with 12 bases between. CDR3 region: CASSEGVTNYYGYTF. Written as DNA, the CDR3 is TGTGCCAGCAGTGAAGGGGTGACTAATTACTATGGCTACACCTTC.

This clone was recorded a few times. This rearrangement joins TRBV19 to TRBJ2-3; D uncertain. Trimming removed 5 bases at V and 0 bases at J, with 9 bases between. The V gene's germline CDR1 is LNHDA and CDR2 SQIVND (reference sequence). CDR3 length equals 14 residues. As DNA, the CDR3 is TGTGCCAGTAGTGTATCGCCTAGCACAGATACGCAGTATTTT. Protein product: CASSVSPSTDTQYF.

V and J are TRBV20-1 and TRBJ2-5; D remains unclear. This CDR3 comprises 11 residues. Per the germline V gene, CDR1 is DFQATT and CDR2 is SNEGSKA (reference sequence). Trimming left V 8 bases short and J 2 bases short, with 9 bases between. DNA for the CDR3: TGCAGTCCTGAAAATCAAGAGACCCAGTACTTC. Translation: CSPENQETQYF.

V and J are TRBV7-9 and TRBJ2-2, with D perhaps given as TRBD1 or TRBD2 (5 bases each). Trimming pared 5 bases from V and 0 bases from J, leaving 10 bases between. Per germline, CDR1 SEHNR and CDR2 FQNEAQ (reference sequence). The CDR3 loop spans 15 amino acids. The CDR3, as DNA: TGTGCCAGCAGCGCCGGGGCCACGAACACCGGGGAGCTGTTTTTT. Protein: CASSAGATNTGELFF.